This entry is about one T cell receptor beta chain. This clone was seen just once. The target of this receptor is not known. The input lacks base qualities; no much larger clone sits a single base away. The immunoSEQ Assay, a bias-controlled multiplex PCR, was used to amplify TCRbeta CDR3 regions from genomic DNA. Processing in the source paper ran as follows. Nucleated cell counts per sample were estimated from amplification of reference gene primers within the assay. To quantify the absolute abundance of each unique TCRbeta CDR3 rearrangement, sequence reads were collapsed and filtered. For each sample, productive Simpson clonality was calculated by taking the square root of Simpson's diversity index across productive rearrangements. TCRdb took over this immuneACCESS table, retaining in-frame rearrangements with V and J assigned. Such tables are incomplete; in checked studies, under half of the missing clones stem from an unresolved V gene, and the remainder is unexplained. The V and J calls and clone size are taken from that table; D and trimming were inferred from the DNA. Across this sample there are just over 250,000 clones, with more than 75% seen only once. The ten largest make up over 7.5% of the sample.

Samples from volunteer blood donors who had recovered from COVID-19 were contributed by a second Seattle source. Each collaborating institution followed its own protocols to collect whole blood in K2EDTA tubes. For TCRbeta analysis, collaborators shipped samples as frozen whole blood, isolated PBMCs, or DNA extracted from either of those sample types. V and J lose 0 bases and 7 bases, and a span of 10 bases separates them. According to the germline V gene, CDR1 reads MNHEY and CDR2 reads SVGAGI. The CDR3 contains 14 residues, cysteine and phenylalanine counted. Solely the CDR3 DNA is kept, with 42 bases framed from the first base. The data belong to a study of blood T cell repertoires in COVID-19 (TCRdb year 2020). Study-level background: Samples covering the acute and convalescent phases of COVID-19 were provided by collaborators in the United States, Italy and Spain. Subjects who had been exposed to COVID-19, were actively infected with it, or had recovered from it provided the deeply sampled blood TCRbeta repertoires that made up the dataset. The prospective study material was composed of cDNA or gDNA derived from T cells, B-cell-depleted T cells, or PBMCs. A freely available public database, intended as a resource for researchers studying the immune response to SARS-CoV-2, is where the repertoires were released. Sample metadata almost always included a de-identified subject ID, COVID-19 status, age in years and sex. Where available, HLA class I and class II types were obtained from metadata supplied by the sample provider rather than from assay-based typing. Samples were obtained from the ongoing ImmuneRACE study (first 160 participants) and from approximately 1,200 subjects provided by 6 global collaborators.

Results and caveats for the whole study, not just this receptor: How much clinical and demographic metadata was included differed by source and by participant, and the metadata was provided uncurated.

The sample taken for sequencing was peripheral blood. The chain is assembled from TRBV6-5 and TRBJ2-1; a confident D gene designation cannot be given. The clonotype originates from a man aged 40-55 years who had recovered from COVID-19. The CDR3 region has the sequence CASSYSPTGNEQFF. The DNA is TGTGCCAGCAGTTACTCGCCCACCGGGAATGAGCAGTTCTTC.